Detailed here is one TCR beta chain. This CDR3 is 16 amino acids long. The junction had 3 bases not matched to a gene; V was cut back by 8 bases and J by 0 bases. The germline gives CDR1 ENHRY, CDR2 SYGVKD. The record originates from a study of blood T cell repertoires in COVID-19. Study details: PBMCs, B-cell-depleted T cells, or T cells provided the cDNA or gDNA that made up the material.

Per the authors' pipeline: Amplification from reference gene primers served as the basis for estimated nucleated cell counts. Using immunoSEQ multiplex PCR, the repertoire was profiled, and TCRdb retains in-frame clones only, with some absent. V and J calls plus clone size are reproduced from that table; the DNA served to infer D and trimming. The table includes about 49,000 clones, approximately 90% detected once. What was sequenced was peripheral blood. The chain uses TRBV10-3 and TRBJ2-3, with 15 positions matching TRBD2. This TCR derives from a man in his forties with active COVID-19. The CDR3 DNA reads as TGTGCCATCGGACTAGCGGGAGGGCCGAGCACAGATACGCAGTATTTT. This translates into CAIGLAGGPSTDTQYF.